Listed here are 9 T cell receptor beta chains from one sample, sequenced in a study of T cell responses to AZD1222 COVID-19 vaccine. TCRdb keeps only in-frame clones here, not all; method: immunoSEQ multiplex PCR. The sample has about 170,000 clones, about 83% seen once; the top ten hold around 1.1%. Sequenced here: peripheral blood, sampled 28 days after the second AZD1222 dose. The receptors originated from an adult who received the AZD1222 COVID-19 vaccine.

The chain carries TRBV6-5 and TRBJ1-1, with a tentative D call TRBD1 (5 bases). V gave up 2 bases and J gave up 4 bases, with 14 bases separating them. Germline values: CDR1 MNHEY, CDR2 SVGAGI. The CDR3 covers 15 residues. CDR3 amino acids: CASSYTAGRGTEAFF. CDR3 DNA: TGTGCCAGCAGTTACACGGCAGGGAGGGGCACTGAAGCTTTCTTT.

The CDR3 nucleotides are TGTGCCAGCAGTGATGGAGTGTGGCGGGGGAATGAGCAGTTCTTC. Its translation: CASSDGVWRGNEQFF. The rearrangement uses TRBV2 and TRBJ2-1; 7 positions match TRBD2. The CDR3 has 15 residues. Germline CDR1 is SNHLY and CDR2 is FYNNEI. With V trimmed by 3 bases and J by 7 bases, 9 bases remained unmatched.

The chain carries TRBV6-1 and TRBJ2-1; D may be TRBD2 (5 bases). The germline CDR1 and CDR2 sequences are MNHNS and SASEGT. Trimming removed 2 bases at V and 0 bases at J, with 14 bases between. The CDR3 covers 17 residues. CDR3 region: CASSEKTMGLSYNEQFF. As DNA, the CDR3 is TGTGCCAGCAGTGAAAAGACTATGGGCCTCTCCTACAATGAGCAGTTCTTC.

The rearrangement joins TRBV4-2 to TRBJ2-7; D uncertain. Germline V gene sequence: CDR1 LGHNA, CDR2 YNFKEQ. Trimming stripped 1 base from V and 3 bases from J, with 7 bases between. The CDR3 is 13 amino acids. In DNA, the CDR3 is TGTGCCAGCAGCCAAGCTGCGGACTACGAGCAGTACTTC. Translation: CASSQAADYEQYF.

The chain uses TRBV30 and TRBJ1-6, with D perhaps TRBD1 (5 bases). V was pared by 0 bases and J by 10 bases, with 13 bases between. The CDR3 spans 14 residues. Germline-derived CDR1 and CDR2 are GTSNPN and SVGIG (reference sequence). Written as DNA, the CDR3 is TGTGCCTGGAGTGTAACCGCCGAGGGGTCACCCCTCCACTTT. Its protein is CAWSVTAEGSPLHF.

The V call is TRBV4-1, the J call TRBJ1-2; no firm D call. Trimming removed 1 base from V and 2 bases from J, with 20 bases in between. The CDR3 has 18 residues. CDR1 and CDR2 (germline): MGHRA, YSYEKL. CDR3 sequence (DNA): TGCGCCAGCAGCCAAGCCCCCCGCCGGGAGCGGGCCAACTATGGCTACACCTTC. This encodes CASSQAPRRERANYGYTF.

The chain employs TRBV12-3 or TRBV12-4 and TRBJ2-4; no clear D. V was shortened by 1 base and J by 7 bases, with 8 bases between the two germline ends. This CDR3 is built from 13 residues. CDR3 in amino acids: CASSLGPRNIQYF. The CDR3 bases are TGTGCCAGCAGTTTAGGACCGAGGAACATTCAGTACTTC.

This chain links TRBV25-1 with TRBJ2-7; no clear D. Deletions cut 6 bases from V and 1 base from J, with 13 bases between. The CDR3 is 14 amino acids. CDR1 is MGHDK, CDR2 SYGVNS, per germline. In DNA form, the CDR3 reads TGTGCCAGCAGGGTCGACACTAAGTCCTACGAGCAGTACTTC. Translating gives CASRVDTKSYEQYF.

The chain carries TRBV6-1 and TRBJ1-1, with 8 bases fitting TRBD1. Trimming at V came to 1 base and at J to 8 bases, leaving 6 bases not matched to a gene. From germline, CDR1 is MNHNS and CDR2 SASEGT. The CDR3 consists of 14 residues. The CDR3 is CASSEEAYRGEAFF. In DNA, the CDR3 is TGTGCCAGCAGTGAAGAGGCGTACAGGGGGGAAGCTTTCTTT.